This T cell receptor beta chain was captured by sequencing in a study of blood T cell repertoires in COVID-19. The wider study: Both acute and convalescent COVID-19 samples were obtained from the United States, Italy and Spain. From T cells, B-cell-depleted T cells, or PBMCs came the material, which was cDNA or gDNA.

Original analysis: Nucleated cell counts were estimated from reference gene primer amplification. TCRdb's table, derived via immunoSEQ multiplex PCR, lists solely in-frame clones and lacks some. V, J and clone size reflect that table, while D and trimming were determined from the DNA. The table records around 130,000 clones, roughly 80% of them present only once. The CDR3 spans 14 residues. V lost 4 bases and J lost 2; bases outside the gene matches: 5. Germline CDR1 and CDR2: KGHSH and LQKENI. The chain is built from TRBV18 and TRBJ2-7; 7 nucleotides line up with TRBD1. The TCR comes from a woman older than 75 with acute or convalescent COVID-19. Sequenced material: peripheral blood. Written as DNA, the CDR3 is TGTGCCAGCTCACTAAGGACAGGACCCTACGAGCAGTACTTC. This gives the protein CASSLRTGPYEQYF.